A single sample gave rise to the 22 T cell receptor beta chains below, sequenced in a study of blood T cell repertoires in COVID-19. Clones were read by immunoSEQ multiplex PCR, and TCRdb kept only the in-frame ones, dropping some. This sample has over 95,000 clones, with roughly 80% found just once. Sequenced sample: peripheral blood. Source of these receptors: a human donor in a cohort sampled during active COVID-19.

CDR3 sequence: CAISEGAGGYGYTF. The CDR3 bases are TGTGCCATCAGTGAGGGGGCAGGGGGCTATGGCTACACCTTC. The V gene is TRBV10-3, the J gene TRBJ1-2; 7 positions agree with TRBD1. In germline, CDR1 is ENHRY, CDR2 SYGVKD. Germline trimming cut 2 bases from V and 4 bases from J; bases unmatched to any gene: 4. This CDR3 has 14 amino acids.

The chain is built from TRBV10-3 and TRBJ1-1; 10 bases match TRBD1. CDR3 size: 14 residues. CDR1 and CDR2 (germline): ENHRY, SYGVKD. V was pared by 4 bases and J by 7 bases, with 6 bases of the junction left unmatched. The CDR3 nucleotides are TGTGCCATCAGTGTCCGAGACAGGGGGCGTGAAGCTTTCTTT. Encoded protein: CAISVRDRGREAFF.

The gene calls are TRBV28 and TRBJ1-2; D is undetermined. The CDR3 totals 12 residues. Germline V gene lookup returns CDR1 MDHEN and CDR2 SYDVKM. The ends were cut back, 3 bases at V and 7 bases at J, with 9 bases in the middle. The CDR3 protein is CASSFLTTGYTF. The CDR3 DNA reads TGTGCCAGCAGTTTCTTGACAACTGGCTACACCTTC.

This clone occurred once. The chain joins TRBV27 to TRBJ2-1, with TRBD2 matching over 12 bases. The CDR3 has 16 residues. Germline V gene data show CDR1 as MNHEY and CDR2 as SMNVEV (reference sequence). V dropped 3 bases and J dropped 10; count of bases not matched to a gene: 10. The CDR3 here is CASSFRTSGAYLEQFF. The CDR3 DNA reads as TGTGCCAGCAGTTTTCGGACTAGCGGGGCCTATCTCGAGCAGTTCTTC.

This clone was observed a single time. This chain joins TRBV25-1 and TRBJ1-4; a weak D match, TRBD1 (6 bases). CDR1 and CDR2 from the germline V gene are MGHDK and SYGVNS. The ends were cut back, 0 bases at V and 8 bases at J, with 16 bases in the middle. This CDR3 has 16 amino acids. The CDR3 DNA follows: TGTGCCAGCAGTGAATATTTCTCAGGGGTAGGGGAAAAACTGTTTTTT. Protein: CASSEYFSGVGEKLFF.

This chain uses TRBV20-1 with TRBJ1-2; tentative D call: TRBD1 (6 bases). V dropped 3 bases and J dropped 10 bases, with 12 bases sitting between them. This CDR3 is 11 amino acids long. From germline, CDR1 is DFQATT and CDR2 SNEGSKA (reference sequence). DNA for the CDR3: TGCAGTGCTAGGGGGGCGCGGTACTACACCTTC. It translates to CSARGARYYTF.

This chain connects TRBV7-2 to TRBJ2-1, with 11 bases identical to TRBD2. With V trimmed by 5 bases and J by 9 bases, 12 bases remained unmatched. The CDR3 length is 16 residues. Germline V gene lookup returns CDR1 SGHTA and CDR2 FQGNSA. CDR3 protein: CASSGPRLAGSGEQFF. Written as DNA, the CDR3 is TGTGCCAGCAGCGGGCCCCGACTAGCGGGATCGGGTGAGCAGTTCTTC.

V usage is TRBV10-3 and J usage is TRBJ2-7; D not certain. Per the germline V gene, CDR1 is ENHRY and CDR2 is SYGVKD. The length of the CDR3 is 11 residues. The V end lost 1 base, the J end lost 6 bases, and 4 bases lay between the germline ends. The CDR3 bases are TGTGCCATCAGTGAGTTGAGCGAGCAGTACTTC. Protein sequence: CAISELSEQYF.

This rearrangement joins TRBV30 to TRBJ1-6; D gene uncertain. Germline V gene lookup returns CDR1 GTSNPN and CDR2 SVGIG (reference sequence). CDR3 length: 11 amino acids. The V end was cut by 2 bases, the J end by 10 bases, with 6 bases between. CDR3 amino acids: CAWSTSSPLHF. DNA for the CDR3: TGTGCCTGGAGTACATCGTCACCCCTCCACTTT.

The chain has TRBV9 and TRBJ2-5; 10 bases line up with TRBD2. V lost 2 bases to trimming and J lost 7 bases; unmatched junction nucleotides: 5. CDR1 SGDLS and CDR2 YYNGEE come from the germline V gene. The CDR3 is made up of 14 amino acids. The CDR3 loop reads CASSVLAGASTQYF. CDR3 coding DNA: TGTGCCAGCAGCGTTCTAGCGGGGGCCTCGACCCAGTACTTC.

This chain joins TRBV7-2 and TRBJ2-3, with TRBD2 identical over 13 bases. Germline loops: CDR1 SGHTA, CDR2 FQGNSA. This CDR3 comprises 14 residues. The junction had 5 bases not matched to a gene; V was cut back by 6 bases and J by 8 bases. The CDR3 bases are TGTGCCAGCAGTCGACTAGCGGGAGGAGGTACGCAGTATTTT. This sequence encodes CASSRLAGGGTQYF.

This clone was recorded only once. CDR3 amino acids: CASSVWTGGSGNTIYF. The CDR3 DNA reads TGTGCCAGCAGCGTATGGACAGGGGGTTCTGGAAACACCATATATTTT. The chain recombines TRBV5-4 with TRBJ1-3; 10 nucleotides agree with TRBD1. The germline V gene encodes CDR1 SGHNT and CDR2 YYREEE (reference sequence). J gave up 1 base and V 4 bases, and 5 bases lay outside the gene matches. The CDR3 runs to 16 residues. Looking up the rest from reference TRBV5-4 and TRBJ1-3 gives the full variable domain: ETGVTQSPTHLIKTRGQQVTLRCSSQSGHNTVSWYQQALGQGPQFIFQYYREEENGRGNFPPRFSGLQFPNYSSELNVNALELDDSALYLCASSVWTGGSGNTIYFGEGSWLTVV.

The chain uses TRBV5-4 and TRBJ1-2; TRBD1 agrees at 7 bases. The germline V gene encodes CDR1 SGHNT and CDR2 YYREEE (reference sequence). The junction had 1 base not matched to a gene; V was cut back by 2 bases and J by 3 bases. The CDR3 sequence is 13 residues long. The CDR3 nucleotides read TGTGCCAGCAGCTTCACAGGGGACTATGGCTACACCTTC. Translated, it gives CASSFTGDYGYTF.

Concerning this clone itself: The germline gene is not matched at one end of the junction; a read error may be the cause. The chain has TRBV7-7 and TRBJ2-2; D is unclear. The V gene's germline CDR1 is SSHAT and CDR2 FNYEAQ (reference sequence). This CDR3 is 13 amino acids long. In DNA form, the CDR3 reads TGTGCTAGCAGCCCCCTGGCTACCGGGGAGCTGTTTTTT. The encoded protein is CASSPLATGELFF.

This clone was seen a few times. The V call is TRBV4-1, the J call TRBJ1-5; 12 bases are a match to TRBD1. Germline assignment: CDR1 MGHRA and CDR2 YSYEKL. Unmatched junction bases numbered 4, after V lost 1 base and J lost 6 bases. There are 16 residues in the CDR3. The CDR3 reads CASSQGGTGGGQPQHF. CDR3 DNA: TGCGCCAGCAGCCAAGGGGGGACAGGGGGCGGTCAGCCCCAGCATTTT.

CDR3 in DNA: TGTGCCAGCAGGGGGGACAGGGGTAATCTCTTTGGCTACACCTTC. Translated: CASRGDRGNLFGYTF. This sequence joins TRBV6-6 and TRBJ1-2, with 10 bases matching TRBD1. V was pared by 6 bases and J by 7 bases, with 11 bases of the junction left unmatched. The CDR3 is made up of 15 amino acids. The germline V gene has CDR1 MNHNY and CDR2 SVGAGI (reference sequence).

The chain joins TRBV5-6 to TRBJ2-5, with 7 bases identical to TRBD1. CDR1 and CDR2 (germline): SGHDT, YYEEEE. CDR3 length equals 14 residues. V was pared by 4 bases and J by 5 bases, with 8 bases of the junction left unmatched. This CDR3 is CASSLRGGGETQYF. The CDR3 DNA is TGTGCCAGCAGCCTGAGAGGGGGCGGCGAGACCCAGTACTTC. Using reference TRBV5-6 and TRBJ2-5 for the parts outside the CDR3, the full variable domain is DAGVTQSPTHLIKTRGQQVTLRCSPKSGHDTVSWYQQALGQGPQFIFQYYEEEERQRGNFPDRFSGHQFPNYSSELNVNALLLGDSALYLCASSLRGGGETQYFGPGTRLLVL.

The chain employs TRBV20-1 and TRBJ2-7; D not resolved. This CDR3 spans 12 amino acids. The V end lost 3 bases, the J end lost 5 bases, and 11 bases lay between the germline ends. Per germline, CDR1 DFQATT and CDR2 SNEGSKA (reference sequence). This CDR3 reads CSASTSSNEQYF. The DNA of the CDR3 is TGCAGTGCTAGTACTTCGTCAAACGAGCAGTACTTC.

The chain joins TRBV19 to TRBJ1-4; no reliable D call. Per the germline V gene, CDR1 is LNHDA and CDR2 is SQIVND (reference sequence). The CDR3 loop spans 15 amino acids. V gave up 5 bases and J gave up 5 bases, with 15 bases separating them. CDR3 bases: TGTGCCAGTAGTTATCTCGGGAGGAAAAATGAAAAACTGTTTTTT. It translates to CASSYLGRKNEKLFF.

The chain has TRBV4-1 and TRBJ1-2; TRBD1 might be the D (6 bases). The length of the CDR3 is 16 residues. In germline, CDR1 is MGHRA, CDR2 YSYEKL. The V gene lost 0 bases and the J gene lost 5 bases, with 16 bases spanning the gap. DNA for the CDR3: TGCGCCAGCAGCCAAGATGGGGGCAGTTTATTGTATGGCTACACCTTC. This encodes CASSQDGGSLLYGYTF.

The chain recombines TRBV3-1 (or the pseudogene TRBV3-2) with TRBJ2-3, with D maybe TRBD2 (5 bases). The V and J ends lost 8 bases and 1 base respectively, with 13 bases between them. The CDR3 consists of 14 residues. The germline gives CDR1 LGHDT, CDR2 YNNKEL (reference sequence). The CDR3 region is CASEGRAGTDTQYF. The CDR3 nucleotides read TGTGCCAGCGAGGGCCGAGCGGGCACAGATACGCAGTATTTT.

This clone has ten or more counts. The chain employs TRBV5-8 and TRBJ1-5; no clear D gene. The CDR3 runs to 14 residues. CDR1 and CDR2 from the germline V gene are SGHTS and YDEGEE. The ends were cut back, 5 bases at V and 2 bases at J, with 11 bases in the middle. CDR3 loop: CASRSTEGNQPQHF. CDR3 sequence (DNA): TGTGCCAGCAGAAGTACAGAAGGCAATCAGCCCCAGCATTTT.